This T cell receptor beta chain is drawn from a study of follicular helper T cells after annual influenza vaccination. Overall study: Some donors were sampled over the 2013-2014, 2014-2015 and 2015-2016 vaccinations.

This CDR3 has 15 amino acids. Trimming took 3 bases from V and 7 from J; bases not matched to a gene: 6. The germline V gene has CDR1 MNHNY and CDR2 SVGAGI (reference sequence). Using immunoSEQ multiplex PCR, the repertoire was profiled, and TCRdb retains in-frame clones only, with some absent. Of some 1,200 clones in the sample, roughly four fifths were seen once. Time point denoted: 2014-2015 season, pre-vaccination. Adults were given seasonal inactivated influenza vaccine, and blood CD4 subsets were sorted before and after vaccination. This sequence joins TRBV6-6 and TRBJ1-4; the match to TRBD1 covers 9 bases. The sample in question was CXCR5+ CD38+ circulating T follicular helper cells from blood, obtained on the day of influenza vaccination. Subset meaning: circulating Tfh, non-naive CD4+CXCR5+PD-1+ (ICOS+CD38+ or ICOS-CD38-). The sequence derives from an adult who received the influenza vaccine. CDR3 residues: CASSYRTGDGEKLFF. For the CDR3, the DNA is TGTGCCAGCAGTTATAGGACAGGGGATGGTGAAAAACTGTTTTTT.